The source of this TCR beta chain is a study of T cells expressing NK-cell markers. The wider study: Obtained from sorted CD3+CD56+NKG2C+, CD3+CD56+NKG2C- and CD3+CD56-NKG2C+ T cells were the TCR beta repertoires. Findings and caveats of the study: Dominant NKG2C+ clonotypes were found to form roughly 1.0-7.0% of CD8+ T cells in roughly 6 donors.

UMIs accompanied the 5'RACE template switching by which TCR beta cDNA was made. TCRdb re-called the 5' RACE reads and shows each CDR3 protein once, DNA omitted. The table for this sample gives 250,000 to 300,000 distinct CDR3 sequences. Note on this clonotype: Its cognate antigen is unknown.

This CDR3 has 15 amino acids. The germline gives CDR1 LGHNA, CDR2 YNFKEQ. This clonotype was sampled from a young man in good health. The chain joins TRBV4-2 to TRBJ2-1. Sequenced input: blood T cells: a sorted CD56 or NKG2C T cell subset, CD4+ or CD8+ T cells, or bulk PBMC T cells (not recorded which). The CDR3 sequence: CASSQDPGTYNEQFF.